This T cell receptor (beta chain) was documented in a study of cytomegalovirus exposure and HLA in healthy donors. Across the study: Among around 400 genotyped donors, around 81% fell in the Caucasian-associated ancestry cluster. The study, taken as a whole, reports: Later genetic work tied a missense DCLRE1C variant to beta-chain V and J trimming. Presence/absence analyses supposed approximately even sequencing depth among donors. Later work found that TCR association rates differed between HLA loci; DRB1 had the most and HLA-C the fewest.

The V and J ends lost 0 bases and 2 bases respectively, with 14 bases between them. The V gene's germline CDR1 is SGHRS and CDR2 YFSETQ. CDR3 length: 16 residues. Worth noting for this clone: The antigen is unknown.

The PCR ran on 60 Vbeta and 13 Jbeta primers. Measured with immunoSEQ multiplex PCR; TCRdb has only the in-frame clones, and not every one. The table records about 160,000 clones, 75% to 85% of them present only once. The sequenced material came from PBMCs. This rearrangement joins TRBV5-1 to TRBJ1-1; D call uncertain. The clonotype comes from a woman aged 18-29 years in good health and CMV-seronegative. CDR3 DNA sequence: TGCGCCAGCAGCTTGGATGTTGCAGTGAAAAACACTGAAGCTTTCTTT. Its protein is CASSLDVAVKNTEAFF.